This TCR beta chain was captured in a study of blood T cell repertoires in COVID-19. For the study at large: Acute-phase and convalescent COVID-19 samples originated in the United States, Italy and Spain. T cells, B-cell-depleted T cells, or PBMCs provided the cDNA or gDNA that served as material.

In the original analysis: Using reference gene primer amplification, nucleated cell counts were estimated. Only in-frame clones appear in the TCRdb table, and some are missing; sequencing was by immunoSEQ multiplex PCR. V and J calls and clone size are given by that table; D and trimming were obtained from the DNA. The profile shows more than 120,000 clones, 88% of them singletons. This CDR3 is 14 amino acids long. V lost 7 bases, J lost 7 bases, and 20 bases lay in between. The V gene's germline CDR1 is GTSNPN and CDR2 SVGIG (reference sequence). The chain employs TRBV30 and TRBJ2-1; D possibly corresponds to TRBD1 (7 bases). The origin of this receptor is a human donor in a cohort sampled during active COVID-19. Specimen: peripheral blood. The CDR3 region is CASHPPGGGNEQFF. The CDR3 DNA is TGTGCCTCCCACCCACCAGGGGGAGGTAATGAGCAGTTCTTC. Full variable domain (outside the CDR3, taken from reference TRBV30 and TRBJ2-1): SQTIHQWPATLVQPVGSPLSLECTVEGTSNPNLYWYRQAAGRGLQLLFYSVGIGQISSEVPQNLSASRPQDRQFILSSKKLLLSDSGFYLCASHPPGGGNEQFFGPGTRLTVL.